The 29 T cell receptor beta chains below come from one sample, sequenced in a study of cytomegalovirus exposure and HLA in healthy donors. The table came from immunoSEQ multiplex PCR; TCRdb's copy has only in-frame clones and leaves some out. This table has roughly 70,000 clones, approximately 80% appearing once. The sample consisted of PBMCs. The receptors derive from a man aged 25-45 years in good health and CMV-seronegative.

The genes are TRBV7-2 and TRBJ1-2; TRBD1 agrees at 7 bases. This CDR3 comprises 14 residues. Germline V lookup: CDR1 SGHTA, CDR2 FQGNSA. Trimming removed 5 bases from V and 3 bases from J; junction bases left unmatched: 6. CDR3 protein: CASSRDRDYYGYTF. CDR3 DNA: TGTGCCAGCAGCCGAGACAGGGATTACTATGGCTACACCTTC. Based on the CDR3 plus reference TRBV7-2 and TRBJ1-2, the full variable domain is GAGVSQSPSNKVTEKGKDVELRCDPISGHTALYWYRQSLGQGLEFLIYFQGNSAPDKSGLPSDRFSAERTGGSVSTLTIQRTQQEDSAVYLCASSRDRDYYGYTFGSGTRLTVV.

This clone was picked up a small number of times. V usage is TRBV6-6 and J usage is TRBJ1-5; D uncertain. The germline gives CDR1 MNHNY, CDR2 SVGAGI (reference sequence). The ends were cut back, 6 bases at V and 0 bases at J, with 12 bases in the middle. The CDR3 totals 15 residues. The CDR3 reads CASSRHGNSNQPQHF. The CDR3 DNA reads TGTGCCAGCAGCAGACACGGAAATAGCAATCAGCCCCAGCATTTT.

For the CDR3, the DNA is TGTGCCAGCAGCTTAGCGCCCCCGTTGATAAGCGGGGGGAAGAACACCGGGGAGCTGTTTTTT. The encoded protein is CASSLAPPLISGGKNTGELFF. V gene TRBV7-8 combines with J gene TRBJ2-2; 9 nucleotides agree with TRBD2. Germline CDR1 SGHVS, CDR2 FQNEAQ. J was trimmed by 1 base and V by 0 bases; bases with no gene match: 15. The CDR3 spans 21 residues. Variable domain in full (rest from reference TRBV7-8 and TRBJ2-2): GAGVSQSPRYKVAKRGQDVALRCDPISGHVSLFWYQQALGQGPEFLTYFQNEAQLDKSGLPSDRFFAERPEGSVSTLKIQRTQQEDSAVYLCASSLAPPLISGGKNTGELFFGEGSRLTVL.

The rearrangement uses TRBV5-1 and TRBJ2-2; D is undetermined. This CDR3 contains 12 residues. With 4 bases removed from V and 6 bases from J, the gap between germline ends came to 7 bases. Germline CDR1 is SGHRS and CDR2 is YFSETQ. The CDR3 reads CASSQTAGELFF. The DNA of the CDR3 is TGCGCCAGCAGCCAAACGGCCGGGGAGCTGTTTTTT.

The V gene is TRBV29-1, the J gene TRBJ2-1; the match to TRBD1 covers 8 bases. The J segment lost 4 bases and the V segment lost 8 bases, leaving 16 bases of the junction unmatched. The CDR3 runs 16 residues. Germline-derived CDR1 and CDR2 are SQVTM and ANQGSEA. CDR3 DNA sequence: TGCAGCACCATACGCGATGCAGGGGGCCGGTACAATGAGCAGTTCTTC. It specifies CSTIRDAGGRYNEQFF.

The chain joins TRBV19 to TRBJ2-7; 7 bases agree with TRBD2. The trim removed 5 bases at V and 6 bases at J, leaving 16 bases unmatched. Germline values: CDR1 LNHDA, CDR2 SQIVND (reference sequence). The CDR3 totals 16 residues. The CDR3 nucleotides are TGTGCCAGTAGTCAAAGCAACAGCGGGGCCTTAGGCGAGCAGTACTTC. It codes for CASSQSNSGALGEQYF.

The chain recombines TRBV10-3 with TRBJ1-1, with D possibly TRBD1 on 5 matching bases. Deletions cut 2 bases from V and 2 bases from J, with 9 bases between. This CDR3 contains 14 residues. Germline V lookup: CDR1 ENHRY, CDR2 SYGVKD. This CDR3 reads CAISEATGNTEAFF. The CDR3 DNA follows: TGTGCCATCAGTGAGGCCACAGGAAACACTGAAGCTTTCTTT.

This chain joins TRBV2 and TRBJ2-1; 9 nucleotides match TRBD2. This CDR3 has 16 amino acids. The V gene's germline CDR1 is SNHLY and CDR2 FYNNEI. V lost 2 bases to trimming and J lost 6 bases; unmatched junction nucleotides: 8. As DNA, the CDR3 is TGTGCCAGCAGTGAATATGGGACTAGCAGGGCCAATGAGCAGTTCTTC. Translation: CASSEYGTSRANEQFF.

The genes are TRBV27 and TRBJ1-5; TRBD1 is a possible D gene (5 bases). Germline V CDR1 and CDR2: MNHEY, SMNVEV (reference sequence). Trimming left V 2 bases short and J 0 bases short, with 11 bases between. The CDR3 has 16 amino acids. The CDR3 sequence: CASSLGRRDSNQPQHF. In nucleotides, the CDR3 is TGTGCCAGCAGTTTAGGGCGCAGGGATAGCAATCAGCCCCAGCATTTT.

The chain's CDR3 is CASSSSSGMGNEQFF. In nucleotides, the CDR3 is TGTGCCAGCAGCTCCTCCAGCGGGATGGGCAATGAGCAGTTCTTC. The rearrangement links TRBV9 to TRBJ2-1; the match to TRBD2 covers 7 bases. J gave up 6 bases and V 4 bases, and 10 bases lay outside the gene matches. The CDR3 covers 15 residues. CDR1 is SGDLS, CDR2 YYNGEE, per germline.

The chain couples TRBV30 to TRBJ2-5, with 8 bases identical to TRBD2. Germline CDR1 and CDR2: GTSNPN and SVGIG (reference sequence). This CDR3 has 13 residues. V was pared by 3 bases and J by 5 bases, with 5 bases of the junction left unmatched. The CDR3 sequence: CAWSQREYETQYF. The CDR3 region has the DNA TGTGCCTGGAGCCAGCGGGAGTATGAGACCCAGTACTTC.

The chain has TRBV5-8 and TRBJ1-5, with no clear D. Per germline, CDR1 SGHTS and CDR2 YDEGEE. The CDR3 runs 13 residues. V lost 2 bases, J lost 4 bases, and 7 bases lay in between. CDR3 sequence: CASSFGENQPQHF. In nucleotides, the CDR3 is TGTGCCAGCAGCTTCGGGGAGAATCAGCCCCAGCATTTT.

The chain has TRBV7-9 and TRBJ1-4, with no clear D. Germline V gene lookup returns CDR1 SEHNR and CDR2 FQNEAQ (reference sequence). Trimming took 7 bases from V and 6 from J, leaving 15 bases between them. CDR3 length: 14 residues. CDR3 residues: CASNELRADEKLFF. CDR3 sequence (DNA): TGTGCCAGCAACGAGTTGCGAGCCGATGAAAAACTGTTTTTT.

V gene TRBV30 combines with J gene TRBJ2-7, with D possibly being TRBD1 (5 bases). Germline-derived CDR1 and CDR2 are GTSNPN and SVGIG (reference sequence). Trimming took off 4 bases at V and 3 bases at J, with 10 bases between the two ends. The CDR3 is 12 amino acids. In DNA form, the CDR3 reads TGTGCCTGGAACCTGCAGGGCTACGAGCAGTACGTC. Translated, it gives CAWNLQGYEQYV.

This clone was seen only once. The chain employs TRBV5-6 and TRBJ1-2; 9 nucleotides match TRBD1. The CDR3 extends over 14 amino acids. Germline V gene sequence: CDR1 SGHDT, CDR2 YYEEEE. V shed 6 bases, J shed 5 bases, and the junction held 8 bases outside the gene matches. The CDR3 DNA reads TGTGCCAGCACCATCGGGACAGGGCCATATGGCTACACCTTC. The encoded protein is CASTIGTGPYGYTF.

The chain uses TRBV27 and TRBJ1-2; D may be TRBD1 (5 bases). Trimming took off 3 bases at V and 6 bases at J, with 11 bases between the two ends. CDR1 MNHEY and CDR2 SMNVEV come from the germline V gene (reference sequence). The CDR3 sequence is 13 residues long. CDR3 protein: CASSFTGIDGYTF. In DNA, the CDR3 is TGTGCCAGCAGTTTCACAGGAATCGATGGCTACACCTTC.

CDR3 DNA: TGCGCCAGCAGCCAAGCTGCCAGTTCTGGAAACACCATATATTTT. It yields the protein CASSQAASSGNTIYF. The rearrangement uses TRBV4-3 and TRBJ1-3; D is uncertain. The CDR3 is 15 amino acids. Trimming shortened V by 1 base and J by 1 base, and 8 bases separated the two germline ends. Germline V gives CDR1 LGHNA, CDR2 YSLEER.

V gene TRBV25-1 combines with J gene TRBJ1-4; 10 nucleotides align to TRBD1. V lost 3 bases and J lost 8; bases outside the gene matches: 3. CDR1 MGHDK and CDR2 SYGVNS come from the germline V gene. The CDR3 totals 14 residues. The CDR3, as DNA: TGTGCCAGCAGTGACGACAGGGGGCAAGAAAAACTGTTTTTT. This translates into CASSDDRGQEKLFF.

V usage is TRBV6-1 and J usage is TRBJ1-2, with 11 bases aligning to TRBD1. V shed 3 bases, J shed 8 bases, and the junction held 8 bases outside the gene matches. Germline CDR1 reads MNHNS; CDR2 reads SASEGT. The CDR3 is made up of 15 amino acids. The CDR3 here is CASSDGQGAKGGYTF. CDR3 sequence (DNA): TGTGCCAGCAGTGACGGACAGGGGGCGAAAGGAGGCTACACCTTC.

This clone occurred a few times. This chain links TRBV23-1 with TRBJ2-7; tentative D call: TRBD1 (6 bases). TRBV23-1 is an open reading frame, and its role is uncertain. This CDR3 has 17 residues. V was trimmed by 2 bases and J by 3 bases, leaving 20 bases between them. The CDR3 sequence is CASSQTPGRGRGYEQYV. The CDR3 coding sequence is TGCGCCAGCAGTCAAACCCCAGGCAGGGGACGGGGCTACGAGCAGTACGTC.

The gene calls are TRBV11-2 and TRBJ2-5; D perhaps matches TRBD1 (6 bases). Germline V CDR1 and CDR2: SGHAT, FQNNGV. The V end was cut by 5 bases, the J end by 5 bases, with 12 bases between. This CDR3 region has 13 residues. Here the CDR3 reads CASSTDRRETQYF. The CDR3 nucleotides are TGTGCCAGCAGCACCGACAGGAGGGAGACCCAGTACTTC.

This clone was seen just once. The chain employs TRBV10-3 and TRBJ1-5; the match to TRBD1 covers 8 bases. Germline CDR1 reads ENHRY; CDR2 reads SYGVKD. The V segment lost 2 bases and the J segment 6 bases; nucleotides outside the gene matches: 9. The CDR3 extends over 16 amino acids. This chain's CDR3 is CAISERAGGEVQPQHF. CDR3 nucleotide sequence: TGTGCCATCAGTGAGAGGGCAGGGGGCGAGGTTCAGCCCCAGCATTTT.

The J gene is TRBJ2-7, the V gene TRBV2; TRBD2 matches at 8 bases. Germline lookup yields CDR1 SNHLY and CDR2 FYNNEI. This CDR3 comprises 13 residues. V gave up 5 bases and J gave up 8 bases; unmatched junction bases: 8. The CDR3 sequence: CASSRAGAEKQYV. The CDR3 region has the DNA TGTGCCAGCAGTAGAGCGGGAGCCGAAAAGCAGTACGTC.

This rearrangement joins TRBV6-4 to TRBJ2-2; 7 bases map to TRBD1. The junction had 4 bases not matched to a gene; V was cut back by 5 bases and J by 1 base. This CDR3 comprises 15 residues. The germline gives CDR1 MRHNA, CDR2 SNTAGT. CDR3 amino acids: CASSRQGRNTGELFF. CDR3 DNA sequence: TGTGCCAGCAGTAGACAGGGCCGGAACACCGGGGAGCTGTTTTTT.

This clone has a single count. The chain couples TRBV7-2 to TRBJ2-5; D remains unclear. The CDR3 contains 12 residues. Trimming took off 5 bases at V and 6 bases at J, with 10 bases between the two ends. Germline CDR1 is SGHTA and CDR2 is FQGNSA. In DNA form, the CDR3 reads TGTGCCAGCAGCCCCATAGCCCAGACCCAGTACTTC. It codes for CASSPIAQTQYF.

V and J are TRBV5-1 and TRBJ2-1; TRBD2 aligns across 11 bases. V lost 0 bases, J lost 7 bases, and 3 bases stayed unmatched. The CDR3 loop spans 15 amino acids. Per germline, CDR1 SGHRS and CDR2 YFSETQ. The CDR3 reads CASSLEPSGGNEQFF. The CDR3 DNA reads TGCGCCAGCAGCTTGGAGCCTAGCGGGGGGAATGAGCAGTTCTTC. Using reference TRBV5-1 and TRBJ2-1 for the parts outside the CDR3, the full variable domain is KAGVTQTPRYLIKTRGQQVTLSCSPISGHRSVSWYQQTPGQGLQFLFEYFSETQRNKGNFPGRFSGRQFSNSRSEMNVSTLELGDSALYLCASSLEPSGGNEQFFGPGTRLTVL.

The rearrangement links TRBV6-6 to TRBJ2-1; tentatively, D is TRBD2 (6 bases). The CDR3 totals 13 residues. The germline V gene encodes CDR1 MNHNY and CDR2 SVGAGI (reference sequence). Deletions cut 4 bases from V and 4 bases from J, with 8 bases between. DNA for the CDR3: TGTGCCAGCAGTTCTCGGGGGTACAATGAGCAGTTCTTC. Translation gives CASSSRGYNEQFF.

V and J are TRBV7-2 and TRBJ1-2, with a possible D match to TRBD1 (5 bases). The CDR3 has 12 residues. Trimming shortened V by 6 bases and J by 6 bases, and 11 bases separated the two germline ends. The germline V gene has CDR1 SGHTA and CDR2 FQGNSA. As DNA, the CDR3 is TGTGCCAGCAGACGCCAGGGTAATGGCTACACCTTC. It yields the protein CASRRQGNGYTF.

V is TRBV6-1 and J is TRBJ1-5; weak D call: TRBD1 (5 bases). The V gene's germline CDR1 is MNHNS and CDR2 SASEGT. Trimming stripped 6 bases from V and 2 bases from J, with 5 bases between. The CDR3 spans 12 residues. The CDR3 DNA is TGTGCCAGCAGCAGGGGCAATCAGCCCCAGCATTTT. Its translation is CASSRGNQPQHF.